These 18 T cell receptor beta chains originate from one sample sequenced in a study of identical twins. Each CDR3 protein gets one entry after TCRdb re-called the 5' RACE reads with MiXCR. This sample has approximately 550,000 distinct CDR3 sequences, with around 20% found just once. The sample was also linked to a second study, of yellow fever vaccine responses in identical twins.

Sequencing was carried out using CD4+ T cells sorted from blood. These receptors came from a woman aged 18-35 years in good health.

This clonotype was seen ten or more times. The chain employs TRBV3-1 and TRBJ2-3; possibly TRBD1 for D (6 bases). This CDR3 is built from 14 residues. Deletions cut 7 bases from V and 4 bases from J, with 15 bases between. In germline, CDR1 is LGHDT, CDR2 YNNKEL (reference sequence). The CDR3 nucleotides are TGTGCCAGCATCGACAGGTCGGGACCAGATACGCAGTATTTT. This sequence encodes CASIDRSGPDTQYF.

The chain employs TRBV5-1 and TRBJ2-5, with TRBD2 identical over 14 bases. Trimming removed 4 bases from V and 3 bases from J; junction bases left unmatched: 5. Germline-derived CDR1 and CDR2 are SGHRS and YFSETQ. The CDR3 extends over 16 amino acids. CDR3 sequence (DNA): TGCGCCAGCAGCCCCTCGGGACTAGCGGGAGAAGAGACCCAGTACTTC. As protein: CASSPSGLAGEETQYF.

There are a few counts of this clonotype. The V call is TRBV14, the J call TRBJ1-2; D is uncertain. Germline CDR1 SGHDN, CDR2 FVKESK. The CDR3 is 14 residues long. V lost 0 bases and J 8 bases, leaving 13 bases between the germline ends. Here the CDR3 DNA reads TGTGCCAGCAGCCAAGACTTGGCCCGTAGAGGCTACACCTTC. Translation: CASSQDLARRGYTF.

This chain connects TRBV11-2 to TRBJ1-2, with unresolved D. Germline V gene sequence: CDR1 SGHAT, CDR2 FQNNGV. The CDR3 is 13 amino acids. Trimming took 5 bases from V and 7 from J, leaving 14 bases between them. The CDR3 nucleotides are TGTGCCAGCAGCGCACTGCCAATTCGTGGCTACACCTTC. Translating gives CASSALPIRGYTF.

This clonotype turned up a few times. V is TRBV4-1 and J is TRBJ1-2, with a tentative D call TRBD1 (5 bases). Between the trimmed V and J ends, which lost 2 bases and 10 bases, there was a span of 11 bases. The V gene's germline CDR1 is MGHRA and CDR2 YSYEKL. CDR3 length equals 12 residues. CDR3 in amino acids: CASSQPQGFYTF. CDR3 nucleotides: TGCGCCAGCAGCCAACCTCAGGGTTTCTACACCTTC.

This chain uses TRBV7-9 with TRBJ2-1, with 7 bases aligning to TRBD2. The CDR3 contains 16 residues. Germline loops: CDR1 SEHNR, CDR2 FQNEAQ (reference sequence). V lost 1 base to trimming and J lost 8 bases; unmatched junction nucleotides: 11. The CDR3 here is CASSLDFSGPFYEQFF. As DNA, the CDR3 is TGTGCCAGCAGCTTAGATTTTAGCGGGCCCTTTTATGAGCAGTTCTTC.

This clonotype was seen a few times. In DNA, the CDR3 is TGCGCCAGCAGCCTGAAGGGACCGAATAATGAAAAACTGTTTTTT. Its translation: CASSLKGPNNEKLFF. The chain uses TRBV5-1 and TRBJ1-4, with a possible D match to TRBD1 (5 bases). This CDR3 is 15 amino acids long. Deletions cut 4 bases from V and 4 bases from J, with 14 bases between. Germline assignment: CDR1 SGHRS and CDR2 YFSETQ.

J is TRBJ1-6 and V is TRBV10-3, with 7 bases lining up with TRBD1. Trimming took 5 bases from V and 0 from J; bases not matched to a gene: 1. CDR1 and CDR2 (germline): ENHRY, SYGVKD. The CDR3 loop spans 15 amino acids. CDR3 region: CAISWTGSYNSPLHF. In DNA form, the CDR3 reads TGTGCCATCAGTTGGACAGGCTCCTATAATTCACCCCTCCACTTT.

The chain recombines TRBV2 with TRBJ2-1; D is unresolved. The V gene lost 7 bases and the J gene lost 0 bases, with 13 bases spanning the gap. CDR3 length: 15 residues. CDR1 is SNHLY, CDR2 FYNNEI, per germline. The CDR3 loop reads CASNAAESSYNEQFF. CDR3 sequence (DNA): TGTGCCAGCAACGCGGCAGAGAGCTCCTACAATGAGCAGTTCTTC.

This clonotype was detected only a few times. This chain connects TRBV6-5 to TRBJ1-2; the D gene is possibly TRBD1 (5 bases). CDR3 length equals 13 residues. With 2 bases removed from V and 8 bases from J, the gap between germline ends came to 12 bases. The germline gives CDR1 MNHEY, CDR2 SVGAGI. CDR3: CASSYTAGFGYTF. As DNA, the CDR3 is TGTGCCAGCAGTTACACGGCAGGGTTCGGCTACACCTTC.

This clonotype was seen many times. V and J are TRBV12-3 or TRBV12-4 and TRBJ2-7, with D maybe TRBD2 (6 bases). The CDR3 is made up of 13 amino acids. Trimming cost V 2 bases and J 9 bases, with 14 bases left between them. The DNA of the CDR3 is TGTGCCAGCAGTTTACGGGCCCTCGGGGGGCAGTACTTC. Amino acid sequence: CASSLRALGGQYF.

This clonotype was seen only a few times. The DNA for the CDR3 is TGTGCCAGCAGCTTAGGGGAACAGCCCCAGCATTTT. Translating it yields CASSLGEQPQHF. This chain uses TRBV7-9 with TRBJ1-5; D is ambiguous. The V end lost 1 base, the J end lost 7 bases, and 5 bases lay between the germline ends. The CDR3 sequence is 12 residues long. Germline V gives CDR1 SEHNR, CDR2 FQNEAQ (reference sequence).

This chain uses TRBV27 with TRBJ2-5; D might be TRBD1 (6 bases). Germline CDR1 is MNHEY and CDR2 is SMNVEV (reference sequence). This CDR3 spans 15 amino acids. V was clipped by 5 bases and J by 0 bases, with 13 bases between them. The CDR3 bases are TGTGCCAGCAGTCCACGTAGGGGGTACCAAGAGACCCAGTACTTC. Protein: CASSPRRGYQETQYF.

V and J are TRBV28 and TRBJ2-5, with TRBD2 identical over 10 bases. V dropped 7 bases and J dropped 6; count of bases not matched to a gene: 8. CDR1 and CDR2 from the germline V gene are MDHEN and SYDVKM. This CDR3 is 14 amino acids long. CDR3 DNA sequence: TGTGCCAGCAAGGCTAGCGGGAGCTGGAAGACCCAGTACTTC. Translation gives CASKASGSWKTQYF.

This clonotype was picked up a small number of times. In DNA form, the CDR3 reads TGCGCCAGCAGCCAAGATCCGTCTAGGGACAGTTTCTACGAGCAGTACTTC. Translated, it gives CASSQDPSRDSFYEQYF. This chain joins TRBV4-1 and TRBJ2-7; 7 positions agree with TRBD1. Germline CDR1 is MGHRA and CDR2 is YSYEKL. This CDR3 contains 17 residues. With 0 bases clipped from V and 3 bases from J, the junction kept 11 bases outside the gene matches.

The genes are TRBV20-1 and TRBJ2-7; 7 bases map to TRBD1. The CDR3 is made up of 15 amino acids. The trim removed 3 bases at V and 7 bases at J, leaving 15 bases unmatched. Germline V CDR1 and CDR2: DFQATT, SNEGSKA (reference sequence). The CDR3 region is CSASGGPGGSKEQYF. The CDR3 coding sequence is TGCAGTGCTAGCGGCGGGCCAGGGGGTTCGAAGGAGCAGTACTTC.

This clonotype was counted many times. This chain connects TRBV2 to TRBJ2-5; TRBD2 matches 8 bases. The CDR3 has 15 residues. The trim removed 6 bases at V and 2 bases at J, leaving 8 bases unmatched. Germline assignment: CDR1 SNHLY and CDR2 FYNNEI. CDR3 sequence: CASRPTSGAQETQYF. The CDR3 region has the DNA TGTGCCAGCAGACCCACTAGCGGAGCACAAGAGACCCAGTACTTC.

This clonotype was seen repeatedly, ten times or more. The rearrangement uses TRBV3-1 and TRBJ2-7; no definite D call. The CDR3 length is 12 residues. The germline gives CDR1 LGHDT, CDR2 YNNKEL (reference sequence). V lost 1 base, J lost 5 bases, and 6 bases lay in between. CDR3 nucleotides: TGTGCCAGCAGCCAAGTTCTGAACGAGCAGTACTTC. Its translation: CASSQVLNEQYF.